In this sample, the clone carrying this T cell receptor (beta chain) turned up many times. Trimming pared 6 bases from V and 7 bases from J, leaving 16 bases between. Germline V gives CDR1 SNHLY, CDR2 FYNNEI. The length of the CDR3 is 13 residues. This sample is drawn from a study of T cells in Graves' hyperthyroidism and ophthalmopathy. Using RNA transcripts as the source, TCR beta CDR3 regions were amplified. The HTBI primer set was used in a first-round RT-PCR of the TCR CDR3. TCRdb called the multiplex PCR reads again in MiXCR, with one record for every CDR3 protein. The sample gives approximately 370,000 distinct CDR3 sequences, about a sixth of which show up once; around a third is in the top ten. The diagnoses drew upon clinical symptoms, serum thyroxine and TRAb, thyroid ultrasound and orbital computed tomography.

Input material: blood. The J gene is TRBJ2-7, the V gene TRBV2; D could derive from TRBD1 or TRBD2 (6 bases each). The TCR sequence derives from a woman in her 30s with Graves' hyperthyroidism that later progressed to Graves' ophthalmopathy. The CDR3 here is CASRQSGGGEQYF. The CDR3 DNA is TGTGCCAGCAGACAGAGCGGAGGGGGGGAGCAGTACTTC.